These 9 T cell receptor beta chains were all obtained from the same sample, sequenced in a study of tissue T cells after allogeneic stem cell transplantation. This table comes from immunoSEQ multiplex PCR, and its TCRdb copy is limited to in-frame clones, with some not included. The repertoire holds approximately 17,000 clones, 70% seen once, with over 0.85% in the top ten. Sequencing input: spleen. Every receptor here comes from a female BALB/c mouse in good health. This strain has MHC haplotype H2-d.

A note on this clone: Genes and germline are mouse. The CDR3 is cut off 1 residue early in the read; its end comes from the germline J gene. J is TRBJ1-1 and V is TRBV13-3; the D gene is possibly TRBD1 (5 bases). The V gene lost 4 bases and the J gene lost 0 bases, with 7 bases spanning the gap. The CDR3 extends over 13 amino acids. Germline assignment: CDR1 NNHDY and CDR2 SYVADS. The CDR3 DNA, read in part, is TGTGCCAGCAGTTTGACAGCAAACACAGAAGTCTTC. This encodes CASSLTANTEVF. The entire CDR3 protein reads CASSLTANTEVFF.

This clone was recorded once. Mouse gene names apply. The CDR3 extends 1 residue past the end of the read, so its final part is completed from the germline J gene. This chain uses TRBV5 with TRBJ1-3; TRBD1 matches 12 bases. With V trimmed by 4 bases and J by 0 bases, 7 bases remained unmatched. The germline V gene has CDR1 LGHNA and CDR2 YNLKQL (reference sequence). The CDR3 has 18 amino acids. CDR3 residues: CASSPRDRGRYSGNTLYF. The sequenced part of the CDR3 DNA is TGTGCCAGCAGCCCCCGGGACAGGGGGCGCTATTCTGGAAATACGCTCTAT.

Remarks on this clone: The junction differs from germline at one of its ends, possibly a read error. Mouse gene names apply. The same CDR3 arises from other DNA sequences in this sample as well. The DNA read from the CDR3 is TGCGCCAGCAGCCAAGAAACTGGAGCAGAAACGCTGTAT. Its translation: CASSQETGAETLY. The entire CDR3 sequence reads CASSQETGAETLYF. The chain recombines TRBV5 with TRBJ2-3, with D perhaps TRBD2 (5 bases). The DNA ends 1 residue before the CDR3 does, and the rest of the CDR3 is filled in from the germline J gene. This CDR3 spans 14 amino acids. Germline V gives CDR1 LGHNA, CDR2 YNLKQL (reference sequence).

A word on this clone: Gene and germline names: mouse. The read ends 1 residue before the CDR3 terminus; that terminus is restored from the germline J gene. The genes are TRBV29 and TRBJ2-2; D call uncertain. The V gene's germline CDR1 is MSHET and CDR2 SYDVDS. CDR3 length equals 13 residues. The germline V and J ends were trimmed by 4 bases and 0 bases, with 3 bases remaining between them. CDR3 DNA (partial): TGTGCTAGCAGTTATGCAAACACCGGGCAGCTCTAC. Its protein product is CASSYANTGQLY. The entire CDR3 sequence reads CASSYANTGQLYF.

Concerning this clone: Gene and germline names: mouse. The read stops 1 residue short of the end of the CDR3; the missing end is completed from the germline J gene. This chain links TRBV13-2 with TRBJ1-2, with 9 nucleotides matching TRBD1. Per germline, CDR1 NNHNN and CDR2 SYGAGS (reference sequence). V lost 4 bases to trimming and J lost 2 bases; unmatched junction nucleotides: 3. This CDR3 has 14 amino acids. CDR3 sequence: CASGRTGVNSDYTF. Partial CDR3 DNA: TGTGCCAGCGGTCGGACAGGGGTGAACTCCGACTACACC.

With regard to this clone: The gene names given are mouse names. The read halts 1 residue ahead of the CDR3 end, with the missing end drawn from the germline J gene. The chain couples TRBV2 to TRBJ2-2; 9 positions agree with TRBD1. In germline, CDR1 is LGHNA, CDR2 YSYQKL. The V segment lost 1 base and the J segment 1 base; nucleotides outside the gene matches: 1. The CDR3 is 16 residues long. The CDR3 spells CASSQGTGENTGQLYF. The part of the CDR3 DNA that was read is TGTGCCAGCAGCCAAGGGACAGGGGAAAACACCGGGCAGCTCTAC.

In the case of this clone: Here the gene names and germline are mouse. The read stops 1 residue short of the end of the CDR3; the missing end is completed from the germline J gene. J is TRBJ2-3 and V is TRBV1; TRBD2 aligns across 10 bases. CDR3 size: 14 residues. The germline CDR1 and CDR2 sequences are NSQYPW and LRSPGD (reference sequence). Trimming at V came to 4 bases and at J to 6 bases, leaving 4 bases not matched to a gene. The CDR3: CTCSVTGGQETLYF. CDR3 bases read: TGCACCTGCAGTGTGACTGGGGGGCAGGAAACGCTGTAT.

A word on this clone: Germline and genes: mouse. The sequenced fragment ends 1 residue before the CDR3 boundary, so the rest is inferred from the germline J gene. V and J are TRBV20 and TRBJ1-1; 10 nucleotides match TRBD1. V lost 6 bases to trimming and J lost 5 bases; unmatched junction nucleotides: 3. This CDR3 has 12 residues. Germline CDR1 and CDR2: GFQATS and STVNSAI. The CDR3 loop reads CGAGGQGTEVFF. The part of the CDR3 DNA that was read is TGTGGTGCAGGGGGACAGGGGACAGAAGTCTTC.

In the case of this clone: Genes and germline come from the mouse. Coverage ceases 1 residue before the CDR3 finishes, and the germline J gene fills in the end. The chain is built from TRBV5 and TRBJ2-2; the match to TRBD1 covers 10 bases. Losses at the gene ends were 4 bases for V and 1 base for J; bases not matched to a gene: 0. Per the germline V gene, CDR1 is LGHNA and CDR2 is YNLKQL (reference sequence). CDR3 length: 15 amino acids. CDR3 loop: CASSRDRGNTGQLYF. The CDR3 bases that were read are TGTGCCAGCAGCCGGGACAGGGGAAACACCGGGCAGCTCTAC.